The clone carrying this TCR beta chain was observed a handful of times. Its antigen is currently unknown. The sample is drawn from a study of T cells in Graves' hyperthyroidism and ophthalmopathy. The authors deemed Graves' hyperthyroidism stable absent ophthalmopathy progression within 18 months. Criteria for exclusion of patients were uncontrolled infection, other autoimmune disease, pregnancy or lactation. RNA transcripts gave rise to amplified TCR beta CDR3 regions. Initially, a first-round RT-PCR of the TCR CDR3 employed the HTBI primer set. TCRdb reanalysed the multiplex PCR reads using MiXCR and keeps one entry per CDR3 protein. Of a few hundred thousand distinct CDR3 sequences listed, just over 45% are singletons. CDR3 length equals 12 residues. The ends were cut back, 10 bases at V and 3 bases at J, with 10 bases in the middle. Germline lookup yields CDR1 MDHEN and CDR2 SYDVKM. The study's findings and limits: The model made its ophthalmopathy prediction, and onset followed a median around six months later.

Sequencing was done on a sample of peripheral blood or thyroid tissue (not recorded which). This rearrangement joins TRBV28 to TRBJ1-5; D gene uncertain. The receptor comes from a woman younger than 30 with Graves' hyperthyroidism. CDR3 sequence reads: CATQPYNQPQHF. The CDR3 nucleotides read TGTGCCACCCAACCCTACAATCAGCCCCAGCATTTT.